A single sample is the source of the 19 T cell receptor beta chains below, sequenced in a study of CD8+CD57+ T cells in acquired aplastic anemia. Patients selected for sequencing had displayed CD8+CD57+ cell expansion by flow cytometry. Profiling of TCR beta VDJ combinations and CDR3 sequences used genomic DNA as template. A single record per CDR3 protein comes from TCRdb applying MiXCR to the reads. This table has 200,000 to 300,000 distinct CDR3 sequences, 65% to 90% appearing once. The sequenced material came from sorted CD4+, CD8+, or CD8+CD57+ T cells (not recorded which) from PBMCs. The receptors shown here come from a human donor with aplastic anemia.

Remarks on this clonotype: Germline is not matched at one junction end, which may reflect a read error. The J gene is TRBJ2-1, the V gene TRBV19, with 7 bases matching TRBD2. Germline V gene lookup returns CDR1 LNHDA and CDR2 SQIVND (reference sequence). The CDR3 is 15 residues long. CDR3 in DNA: TGTGCCGGTACTATAGCGGGCGGATCCTACAACGAGCAGTTCTTC. This gives the protein CAGTIAGGSYNEQFF.

The J gene is TRBJ2-1, the V gene TRBV7-8; 8 bases line up with TRBD2. Trimming at V came to 3 bases and at J to 12 bases, leaving 16 bases not matched to a gene. Germline CDR1 and CDR2: SGHVS and FQNEAQ. This CDR3 comprises 16 residues. The CDR3 region has the DNA TGTGCCAGCAGCTTTCATCGAGACGGGGGGGGCCATGCGCAGTTCTTC. This sequence encodes CASSFHRDGGGHAQFF.

For this clonotype: The junction differs from germline at one of its ends, possibly a read error. The rearrangement joins TRBV7-9 to TRBJ2-7; perhaps TRBD1 as D (5 bases). The CDR3 consists of 14 residues. Per germline, CDR1 SEHNR and CDR2 FQNEAQ (reference sequence). The CDR3 bases are TGTGCCAGCAGCTTAAGAACAGGTCTAGGCAACCAGGACTTC. It is translated as CASSLRTGLGNQDF. Full variable domain (outside the CDR3, taken from reference TRBV7-9 and TRBJ2-7): DTGVSQNPRHKITKRGQNVTFRCDPISEHNRLYWYRQTLGQGPEFLTYFQNEAQLEKSRLLSDRFSAERPKGSFSTLEIQRTEQGDSAMYLCASSLRTGLGNQDFGPGTRLTVT.

Concerning this clonotype: Compared with germline, one end of the junction differs, possibly owing to a read error. The gene calls are TRBV7-9 and TRBJ2-3; weak D call: TRBD2 (6 bases). Germline lookup yields CDR1 SEHNR and CDR2 FQNEAQ (reference sequence). The CDR3 sequence is 14 residues long. Here the CDR3 reads CASSFQRSRGTHEF. The DNA of the CDR3 is TGTGCCAGCAGCTTTCAAAGAAGTCGGGGGACGCATGAGTTT. The whole variable domain, filled in from reference TRBV7-9 and TRBJ2-3, reads DTGVSQNPRHKITKRGQNVTFRCDPISEHNRLYWYRQTLGQGPEFLTYFQNEAQLEKSRLLSDRFSAERPKGSFSTLEIQRTEQGDSAMYLCASSFQRSRGTHEFGPGTRLTVL.

This clonotype was detected a few times. V usage is TRBV5-8 and J usage is TRBJ2-5; the D gene is possibly TRBD2 (6 bases). The germline V and J ends were trimmed by 2 bases and 1 base, with 9 bases remaining between them. Germline CDR1 reads SGHTS; CDR2 reads YDEGEE. This CDR3 is built from 14 residues. This CDR3 is CASSFTSSQETQYF. The CDR3 region has the DNA TGTGCCAGCAGCTTTACTAGCAGCCAAGAGACCCAGTACTTC.

The sample holds one count of this clonotype. No conserved phenylalanine or tryptophan ends this CDR3, so it is likely a read error. No DNA is shown, since the ends of the CDR3 on it are uncertain; the CDR3 is the one TCRdb lists. The CDR3 reads CASGGGGTDTHDFGP. The V call is TRBV2, the J call TRBJ2-7; TRBD1 is the table's D call and was not checked against the DNA. The germline CDR1 and CDR2 sequences are SNHLY and FYNNEI. The CDR3 spans 15 residues, counting both ends.

This clonotype was picked up one time. V and J are TRBV3-1 and TRBJ2-1; D uncertain. With 3 bases removed from V and 15 bases from J, the gap between germline ends came to 15 bases. CDR1 and CDR2 from the germline V gene are LGHDT and YNNKEL (reference sequence). This CDR3 has 12 amino acids. Here the CDR3 DNA reads TGTGCCAGCAGCCATGCGACTTACAGTTTGTTCTTC. It is translated as CASSHATYSLFF.

This sequence joins TRBV7-6 and TRBJ2-3; D unclear. Trimming removed 0 bases at V and 13 bases at J, with 5 bases between. Germline CDR1 and CDR2: SGHVS and FNYEAQ. The length of the CDR3 is 10 residues. In DNA, the CDR3 is TGTGCCAGCAGCTTAGCCCACGAGTATTTT. It specifies CASSLAHEYF.

V gene TRBV2 combines with J gene TRBJ1-5; D uncertain. Trimming took 5 bases from V and 0 from J, leaving 8 bases between them. This CDR3 region has 14 residues. Germline V gives CDR1 SNHLY, CDR2 FYNNEI. CDR3: CASSREYSNQPQHF. The CDR3 region has the DNA TGTGCCAGCAGTCGTGAGTATAGCAATCAGCCCCAGCATTTT.

Concerning this clonotype: Germline is not matched at one junction end, which may reflect a read error. The chain carries TRBV7-9 and TRBJ1-6, with D possibly matching TRBD1 (6 bases). Germline V gives CDR1 SEHNR, CDR2 FQNEAQ (reference sequence). This CDR3 is 14 amino acids long. CDR3 loop: CASSFQRSGGPLDF. The CDR3 DNA sequence: TGTGCCAGCAGCTTTCAAAGGAGCGGGGGGCCCCTCGACTTT.

This clonotype turned up a few times. The DNA is omitted, as the CDR3 cannot be located on it reliably, and the CDR3 follows TCRdb's listing. The rearrangement joins TRBV9 to TRBJ2-1. The CDR3 comprises 15 residues, both ends counted. Germline CDR1 reads SGDLS; CDR2 reads YYNGEE. This chain's CDR3 is CASSVGSGTQYFEFF.

Of note for this clonotype: In this CDR3 the conserved last residue, phenylalanine or tryptophan, is missing, so a read error is likely. DNA for the CDR3: TGTGCCAGCAGAGGGGGGGGGGAGGGGGATCAGCTCCACTAT. It encodes CASRGGGEGDQLHY. The chain combines TRBV27 with TRBJ1-6; a possible D gene is TRBD1 (6 bases). CDR1 and CDR2 (germline): MNHEY, SMNVEV (reference sequence). The CDR3 extends over 14 amino acids. Trimming shortened V by 6 bases and J by 16 bases, and 22 bases separated the two germline ends.

J is TRBJ2-3 and V is TRBV9; D call uncertain. CDR1 and CDR2 from the germline V gene are SGDLS and YYNGEE. CDR3 length: 14 amino acids. V was clipped by 2 bases and J by 2 bases, with 9 bases between them. For the CDR3, the DNA is TGTGCCAGCAGCGTCGTGGGCACCACAGATACGCAGTATTTT. Translated, it gives CASSVVGTTDTQYF.

The chain uses TRBV7-8 and TRBJ2-5; no firm D call. Trimming took off 11 bases at V and 4 bases at J, with 14 bases between the two ends. Germline V lookup: CDR1 SGHVS, CDR2 FQNEAQ. This CDR3 region has 12 residues. The CDR3 DNA reads TGTGCCGGTCTTTTGGGTGCAGAGACCCAGTACTTC. This sequence encodes CAGLLGAETQYF.

On this clonotype: The CDR3 ends on some other residue instead of the conserved phenylalanine or tryptophan, so this is likely a read error. The chain is built from TRBV7-2 and TRBJ2-3; possibly TRBD2 for D (7 bases). The CDR3 extends over 13 amino acids. The germline V gene has CDR1 SGHTA and CDR2 FQGNSA. V was cut by 8 bases and J by 11 bases, with 20 bases left in between. The CDR3 region has the DNA TGTGCCAGCGGCTGCGGGGGCACAGACAAGCAGTATTAT. Translation: CASGCGGTDKQYY.

As DNA, the CDR3 is TGTGCCGGTAGTGGGGAGGCGGAGACCCAGTACTTC. Residues: CAGSGEAETQYF. V usage is TRBV11-1 and J usage is TRBJ2-5; D may be TRBD2 (6 bases). Trimming left V 11 bases short and J 5 bases short, with 15 bases between. Germline V CDR1 and CDR2: SGHAT, FQDESV (reference sequence). The CDR3 has 12 amino acids. The whole variable domain, remainder taken from reference TRBV11-1 and TRBJ2-5, is EAEVAQSPRYKITEKSQAVAFWCDPISGHATLYWYRQILGQGPELLVQFQDESVVDDSQLPKDRFSAERLKGVDSTLKIQPAELGDSAMYLCAGSGEAETQYFGPGTRLLVL.

This clonotype was picked up a small number of times. A single base separates this from a much larger clone, so it may be a read error. CDR3 protein: CASSLAGGPETHF. CDR3 DNA: TGTGCCAGCAGCTTAGCGGGAGGTCCCGAGACGCATTTT. V usage is TRBV7-8 and J usage is TRBJ2-3; maybe TRBD2 (6 bases). From germline, CDR1 is SGHVS and CDR2 FQNEAQ. The CDR3 covers 13 residues.

Remarks on this clonotype: A junction end diverges from the germline sequence, so it may reflect a read error. The chain joins TRBV5-1 to TRBJ2-7; TRBD1 might be the D (5 bases). The CDR3 is 14 amino acids. Germline lookup yields CDR1 SGHRS and CDR2 YFSETQ. The CDR3 DNA sequence: TGTGCCAGCAGCTTCGTAGCCTGGGGCAACGAGCAGTACTTC. Amino acids: CASSFVAWGNEQYF. The full variable domain, with the rest looked up from reference TRBV5-1 and TRBJ2-7, is KAGVTQTPRYLIKTRGQQVTLSCSPISGHRSVSWYQQTPGQGLQFLFEYFSETQRNKGNFPGRFSGRQFSNSRSEMNVSTLELGDSALYLCASSFVAWGNEQYFGPGTRLTVT.

This clonotype was observed once. Germline is not matched at one junction end, which may reflect a read error. The V gene is TRBV7-2, the J gene TRBJ2-3; 7 nucleotides align to TRBD1. Germline values: CDR1 SGHTA, CDR2 FQGNSA. This CDR3 contains 13 residues. The CDR3 nucleotides are TGTGCCAGCAGCTGGGGACAGAGATCAAACTATGATTTT. Residues: CASSWGQRSNYDF. Full variable domain (outside the CDR3, taken from reference TRBV7-2 and TRBJ2-3): GAGVSQSPSNKVTEKGKDVELRCDPISGHTALYWYRQSLGQGLEFLIYFQGNSAPDKSGLPSDRFSAERTGGSVSTLTIQRTQQEDSAVYLCASSWGQRSNYDFGPGTRLTVL.